This entry lists 12 T cell receptor beta chains sequenced from one sample in a study of shared clonotypes between healthy human individuals (TCRdb year 2020). The library was produced with the immunoSEQ multiplex PCR assay. As stored in TCRdb, this immuneACCESS dataset retains in-frame rearrangements with V and J assigned. A fraction of the clones does not appear; measured against another copy, unresolved V genes explain less than half of the discrepancy, and the remainder lacks a known reason. The table for this sample lists over a million clones; approximately 96% of them were counted only once. About 1% of the sample is taken by the ten largest. The sequenced sample consisted of naive CD4+ T cells sorted from blood. This specimen's cell subset or site label, per the study, means: CD45RA+ positively selected. All receptors come from a young man in good health.

A note on this clone: Other DNA sequences in the same sample also yield this CDR3. The chain has TRBV18 and TRBJ2-7; possibly TRBD1 for D (5 bases). V lost 1 base, J lost 1 base, and 8 bases lay in between. Germline CDR1 is KGHSH and CDR2 is LQKENI. The CDR3 contains 14 residues. CDR3 region: CASSPLGQSYEQYF. In DNA form, the CDR3 reads TGTGCCAGCTCACCACTTGGACAATCCTACGAGCAGTACTTC.

V gene TRBV27 combines with J gene TRBJ2-7; maybe TRBD1 (7 bases). The V gene's germline CDR1 is MNHEY and CDR2 SMNVEV (reference sequence). Trimming removed 3 bases from V and 3 bases from J, with 30 bases in between. This CDR3 is 20 amino acids long. CDR3 region: CASSFYPPGDRATRYYEQYF. The DNA of the CDR3 is TGTGCCAGCAGTTTCTACCCTCCGGGAGACAGGGCCACTAGGTACTACGAGCAGTACTTC.

The genes are TRBV5-1 and TRBJ1-2; 9 bases fit TRBD1. CDR3 length: 15 amino acids. In germline, CDR1 is SGHRS, CDR2 YFSETQ. The V segment lost 4 bases and the J segment 3 bases; nucleotides outside the gene matches: 7. The CDR3 DNA reads TGCGCCAGCAGCCCCGGGACAGGGAGGGACTATGGCTACACCTTC. Protein: CASSPGTGRDYGYTF.

V is TRBV7-2 and J is TRBJ2-2; 12 bases line up with TRBD2. Trimming at V came to 3 bases and at J to 6 bases, leaving 5 bases not matched to a gene. Germline loops: CDR1 SGHTA, CDR2 FQGNSA. The CDR3 spans 16 residues. CDR3 amino acids: CASSFKTSGRSGELFF. CDR3 bases: TGTGCCAGCAGCTTCAAGACTAGCGGGAGATCCGGGGAGCTGTTTTTT. Using reference TRBV7-2 and TRBJ2-2 for the parts outside the CDR3, the full variable domain is GAGVSQSPSNKVTEKGKDVELRCDPISGHTALYWYRQSLGQGLEFLIYFQGNSAPDKSGLPSDRFSAERTGGSVSTLTIQRTQQEDSAVYLCASSFKTSGRSGELFFGEGSRLTVL.

The chain carries TRBV4-3 and TRBJ2-1, with TRBD2 identical over 8 bases. Germline V lookup: CDR1 LGHNA, CDR2 YSLEER. The CDR3 has 16 amino acids. Trimming took 0 bases from V and 7 from J; bases not matched to a gene: 8. The CDR3 is CASSQDHPGGGNEQFF. For the CDR3, the DNA is TGCGCCAGCAGCCAAGATCACCCGGGAGGGGGGAATGAGCAGTTCTTC.

The chain is built from TRBV5-1 and TRBJ1-1; the match to TRBD1 covers 7 bases. The V gene end was trimmed by 2 bases and the J gene end by 4 bases; junction bases not matched to a gene: 5. The germline CDR1 and CDR2 sequences are SGHRS and YFSETQ. The CDR3 is made up of 14 amino acids. The CDR3 sequence is CASSFSNRGTEAFF. DNA for the CDR3: TGCGCCAGCAGCTTTTCGAACAGGGGCACTGAAGCTTTCTTT.

The rearrangement uses TRBV28 and TRBJ1-5; tentative D call: TRBD1 (6 bases). Germline V CDR1 and CDR2: MDHEN, SYDVKM. There are 14 residues in the CDR3. Trimming shortened V by 7 bases and J by 6 bases, and 16 bases separated the two germline ends. In nucleotides, the CDR3 is TGTGCCAGCACCTCGCCCAGGGGAAGTCAGCCCCAGCATTTT. As protein: CASTSPRGSQPQHF.

The chain links TRBV6-5 to TRBJ2-1, with D unresolved. V was cut by 5 bases and J by 0 bases, with 11 bases left in between. Germline assignment: CDR1 MNHEY and CDR2 SVGAGI. This CDR3 is built from 15 residues. Here the CDR3 reads CASSPILSSYNEQFF. As DNA, the CDR3 is TGTGCCAGCAGTCCTATCCTTAGCTCCTACAATGAGCAGTTCTTC.

The chain employs TRBV29-1 and TRBJ2-5; D may be TRBD1 (5 bases). V gave up 3 bases and J gave up 5 bases, with 16 bases separating them. The germline V gene has CDR1 SQVTM and CDR2 ANQGSEA. The CDR3 totals 14 residues. The CDR3 DNA is TGCAGCGTTGAGTTAGGGGCGCAGGTGGAGACCCAGTACTTC. Encoded protein: CSVELGAQVETQYF.

V is TRBV5-1 and J is TRBJ2-2; TRBD1 matches 7 bases. There are 16 residues in the CDR3. The junction had 10 bases not matched to a gene; V was cut back by 4 bases and J by 4 bases. Germline lookup yields CDR1 SGHRS and CDR2 YFSETQ. This CDR3 reads CASSPDRAAPTGELFF. Here the CDR3 DNA reads TGCGCCAGCAGCCCTGACAGGGCTGCTCCCACCGGGGAGCTGTTTTTT. The whole variable domain, remainder taken from reference TRBV5-1 and TRBJ2-2, is KAGVTQTPRYLIKTRGQQVTLSCSPISGHRSVSWYQQTPGQGLQFLFEYFSETQRNKGNFPGRFSGRQFSNSRSEMNVSTLELGDSALYLCASSPDRAAPTGELFFGEGSRLTVL.

V gene TRBV6-5 combines with J gene TRBJ2-3; 9 nucleotides agree with TRBD2. This CDR3 region has 15 residues. The ends lost 6 bases at V and 2 bases at J; junction bases unmatched: 6. The germline CDR1 and CDR2 sequences are MNHEY and SVGAGI. The CDR3 loop reads CASSRLAGYTDTQYF. Here the CDR3 DNA reads TGTGCCAGCAGCCGGCTAGCGGGATACACAGATACGCAGTATTTT.

The table lists this clone with a count of one. The chain couples TRBV7-6 to TRBJ2-1; 7 bases fit TRBD2. The CDR3 spans 15 residues. The germline CDR1 and CDR2 sequences are SGHVS and FNYEAQ. With 5 bases clipped from V and 2 bases from J, the junction kept 6 bases outside the gene matches. The CDR3 here is CASSMGGRAYNEQFF. The CDR3 DNA follows: TGTGCCAGCAGCATGGGGGGGAGGGCCTACAATGAGCAGTTCTTC. Variable domain in full (rest from reference TRBV7-6 and TRBJ2-1): GAGVSQSPRYKVTKRGQDVALRCDPISGHVSLYWYRQALGQGPEFLTYFNYEAQQDKSGLPNDRFSAERPEGSISTLTIQRTEQRDSAMYRCASSMGGRAYNEQFFGPGTRLTVL.